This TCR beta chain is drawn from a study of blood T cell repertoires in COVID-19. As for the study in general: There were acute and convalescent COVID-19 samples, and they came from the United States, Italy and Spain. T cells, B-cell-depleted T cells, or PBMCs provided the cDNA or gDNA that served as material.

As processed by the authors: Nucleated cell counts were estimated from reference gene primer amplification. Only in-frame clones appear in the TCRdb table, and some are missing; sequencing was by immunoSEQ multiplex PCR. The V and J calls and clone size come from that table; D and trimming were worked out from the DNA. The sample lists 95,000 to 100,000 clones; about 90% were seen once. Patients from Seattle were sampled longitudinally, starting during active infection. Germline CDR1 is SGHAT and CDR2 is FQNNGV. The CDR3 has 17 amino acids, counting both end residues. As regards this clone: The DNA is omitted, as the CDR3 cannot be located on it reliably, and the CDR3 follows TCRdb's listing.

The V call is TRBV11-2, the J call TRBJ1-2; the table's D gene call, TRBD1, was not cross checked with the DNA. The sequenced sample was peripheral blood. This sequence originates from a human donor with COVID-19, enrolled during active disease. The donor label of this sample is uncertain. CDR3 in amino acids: CASSLDSGQGVNYGYTF.